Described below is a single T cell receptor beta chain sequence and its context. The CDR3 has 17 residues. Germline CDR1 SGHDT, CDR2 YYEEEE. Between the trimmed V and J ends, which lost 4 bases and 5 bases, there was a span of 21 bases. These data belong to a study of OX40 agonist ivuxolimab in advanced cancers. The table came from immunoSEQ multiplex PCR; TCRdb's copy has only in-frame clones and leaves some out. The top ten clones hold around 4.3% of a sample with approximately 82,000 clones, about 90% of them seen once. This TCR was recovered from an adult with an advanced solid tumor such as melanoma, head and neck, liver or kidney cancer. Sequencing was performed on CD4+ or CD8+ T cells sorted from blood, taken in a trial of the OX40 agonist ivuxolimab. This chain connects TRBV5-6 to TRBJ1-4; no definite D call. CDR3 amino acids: CASSPRVYSDSNEKLFF. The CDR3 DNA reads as TGTGCCAGCAGCCCGCGGGTTTATTCAGATTCGAATGAAAAACTGTTTTTT.